This is a list of T cell receptor beta chains from one sample in a study of OX40 agonist ivuxolimab in advanced cancers. Sequenced by immunoSEQ multiplex PCR; TCRdb stores in-frame clones only, minus some. In the table there are 70,000 or so clones, around nine tenths of which are singletons. The sample in question was CD4+ or CD8+ T cells sorted from blood, obtained in a trial of the OX40 agonist ivuxolimab. Source of these receptors: an adult with an advanced solid tumor such as melanoma, head and neck, liver or kidney cancer. Each CDR3 is given with its conserved first and last residue. The D gene is left open where the match is weak. Clone size is shown for a subset of rows, as once, few, many or a class of expanded clone.

- TRBJ2-7 TRBV28 - CASRPGTHNSYEQYF
- TRBJ2-7 TRBV6-9 - CASRPDLNYEQYF
- TRBJ2-3 TRBV20-1 - CSALDTDTQYF
TRBD1 TRBJ1-1 TRBV10-3 once CAISPGQAEAFF
TRBD2 TRBJ2-3 TRBV2 - CASSDGRGGFTDTQYF
TRBD2 TRBJ2-5 TRBV7-2 - CASSPSGSGQETQYF
- TRBJ2-3 TRBV19 - CASSMGPTDTQYF
- TRBJ1-4 TRBV30 - CAWSLGTNEKLFF
- TRBJ2-1 TRBV6-4 - CASSEFGTSPYYNEQFF
- TRBJ2-3 TRBV11-3 - CASSPGTEHTDTQYF
- TRBJ1-1 TRBV2 - CASSESRHQNTEAFF
- TRBJ1-1 TRBV11-2 - CASSPRAAEEAFF
- TRBJ1-5 TRBV6-5 - CASSLGEQPQHF
TRBD1 TRBJ2-1 TRBV5-5 few CASSSRTGQAYNEQFF
- TRBJ1-5 TRBV19 - CASRSSNQPQHF
TRBD2 TRBJ2-1 TRBV25-1 once CASSPRGAGRVNEQFF
- TRBJ2-1 TRBV6-1 - CAHQKRSGDEQFF
TRBD2 TRBJ2-7 TRBV6-5 - CASSSPGRYEQYF
TRBD2 TRBJ2-1 TRBV4-3 - CASSQDGLVNEQFF
- TRBJ2-1 TRBV19 - CASSQYSSYNEQFF
- TRBJ1-2 TRBV10-3 - CAISPDTRRFNYGYTF
- TRBJ2-3 TRBV18 - CASSPRGGSTDTQYF
- TRBJ2-7 TRBV5-1 once CASSPEMGFSYEQYF
TRBD1 TRBJ1-2 TRBV6-5 - CASSVTGGANGYTF
- TRBJ2-7 TRBV19 - CASSIDAQAYEQYF
- TRBJ2-5 TRBV14 - CASSGVMAGQETQYF
- TRBJ2-2 TRBV7-3 - CASSLRAGTGELFF
- TRBJ2-1 TRBV19 few CASSIWQGHNEQFF
- TRBJ2-3 TRBV28 few CASSGGGTDTQYF
- TRBJ2-5 TRBV2 once CASSYQGKETQYF
TRBD1 TRBJ2-1 TRBV9 - CASSETGTAYNEQFF
- TRBJ1-6 TRBV5-8 - CASSRRNSPLHF
- TRBJ2-7 TRBV25-1 - CASGKRYEQYF
- TRBJ2-1 TRBV10-2 - CASKLASSYNEQFF
- TRBJ1-2 TRBV6-1 - CASSVEDRRYTF
TRBD1 TRBJ1-6 TRBV7-9 - CASSASTGGESPLHF
- TRBJ2-5 TRBV2 - CASSEAGRKGGTQYF
- TRBJ1-2 TRBV5-3 - CATLAPPYGYTF
TRBD2 TRBJ2-7 TRBV20-1 - CSARAGGEQYF
TRBD2 TRBJ2-5 TRBV4-1 - CASSHRAGEETQYF
TRBD2 TRBJ2-7 TRBV10-1 few CASTLTSGNWSYEQYF
- TRBJ1-2 TRBV6-5 - CASSPGATNYGYTF